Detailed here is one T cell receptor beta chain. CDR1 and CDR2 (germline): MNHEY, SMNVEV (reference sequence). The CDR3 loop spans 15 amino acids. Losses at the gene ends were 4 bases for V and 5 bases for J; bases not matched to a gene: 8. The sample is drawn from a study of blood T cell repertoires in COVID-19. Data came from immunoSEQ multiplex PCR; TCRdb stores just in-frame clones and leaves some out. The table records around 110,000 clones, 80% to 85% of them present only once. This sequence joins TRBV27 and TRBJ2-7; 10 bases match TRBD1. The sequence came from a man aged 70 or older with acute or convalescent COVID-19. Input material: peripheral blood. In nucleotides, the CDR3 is TGTGCCAGCAGTTCACCGGGACAGGGGTTAAACGAGCAGTACTTC. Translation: CASSSPGQGLNEQYF.